This TCR beta chain was identified during a study of blood T cells in healthy people across ages. V dropped 5 bases and J dropped 5; count of bases not matched to a gene: 12. Germline V lookup: CDR1 MDHEN, CDR2 SYDVKM. The CDR3 extends over 17 amino acids. It was with a sample-barcoded 5' primer and a J-beta primer mix that a second PCR of about 6 to 12 cycles was run. TCRdb used MiXCR to reprocess the 5' RACE reads, holding one entry per CDR3 protein. The top ten hold roughly a fifth of the sample, which has approximately 820,000 distinct CDR3 sequences, around 43% seen once. This TCR was recovered from a man aged 60-69 years in good health. Specimen: blood. V is TRBV28 and J is TRBJ1-6; 7 nucleotides line up with TRBD1. The CDR3 DNA is TGTGCCAGCAGTAGGGGAACAGGGGCCCTGAATAATTCACCCCTCCACTTT. It yields the protein CASSRGTGALNNSPLHF. Full variable domain (outside the CDR3, taken from reference TRBV28 and TRBJ1-6): DVKVTQSSRYLVKRTGEKVFLECVQDMDHENMFWYRQDPGLGLRLIYFSYDVKMKEKGDIPEGYSVSREKKERFSLILESASTNQTSMYLCASSRGTGALNNSPLHFGNGTRLTVT.